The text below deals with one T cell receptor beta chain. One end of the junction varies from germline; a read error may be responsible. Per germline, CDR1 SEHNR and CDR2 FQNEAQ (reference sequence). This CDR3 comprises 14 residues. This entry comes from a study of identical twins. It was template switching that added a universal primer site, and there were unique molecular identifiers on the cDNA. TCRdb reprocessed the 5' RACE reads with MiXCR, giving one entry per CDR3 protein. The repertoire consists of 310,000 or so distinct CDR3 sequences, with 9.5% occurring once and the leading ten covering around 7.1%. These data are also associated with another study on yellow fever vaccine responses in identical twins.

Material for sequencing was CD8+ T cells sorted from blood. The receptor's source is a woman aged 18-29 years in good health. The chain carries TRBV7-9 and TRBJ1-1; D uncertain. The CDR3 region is CASSQAMANSEAFF. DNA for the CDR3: TGTGCCAGCAGCCAAGCGATGGCGAACTCTGAAGCTTTCTTT.